What follows are 5 T cell receptor beta chains derived from one specimen sequenced in a study of siplizumab effects on memory and regulatory T cells. Assay: immunoSEQ multiplex PCR; the TCRdb copy retains only in-frame clones and omits some. Of about 50,000 clones detected, around 97% appear once; the ten largest clones hold 0.95% to 1.4%. The sample taken for sequencing was naive CD8+ T cells sorted from blood. The receptor set was obtained from a human donor in good health.

V and J are TRBV11-3 and TRBJ2-3, with D unclear. Trimming shortened V by 1 base and J by 5 bases, and 4 bases separated the two germline ends. This CDR3 has 12 residues. Germline V gene lookup returns CDR1 SGHNT and CDR2 YENEEA. DNA for the CDR3: TGTGCCAGCAGCTTAGCGGGAGATACGCAGTATTTT. Amino acids: CASSLAGDTQYF.

The chain employs TRBV27 and TRBJ2-5; D uncertain. Germline CDR1 reads MNHEY; CDR2 reads SMNVEV (reference sequence). V lost 2 bases and J 1 base, leaving 5 bases between the germline ends. The CDR3 spans 13 residues. CDR3 sequence reads: CASSLRAQETQYF. CDR3 in DNA: TGTGCCAGCAGTTTAAGGGCCCAAGAGACCCAGTACTTC.

This chain connects TRBV6-5 to TRBJ2-7, with 9 positions matching TRBD1. The CDR3 has 14 amino acids. CDR1 is MNHEY, CDR2 SVGAGI, per germline. Germline trimming cut 6 bases from V and 3 bases from J; bases unmatched to any gene: 6. As DNA, the CDR3 is TGTGCCAGCAGCCACCGGACAGGGGTCTACGAGCAGTACTTC. Encoded protein: CASSHRTGVYEQYF.

The table lists this clone with a count of one. J is TRBJ1-1 and V is TRBV29-1; D remains unclear. The CDR3 consists of 12 residues. Germline V CDR1 and CDR2: SQVTM, ANQGSEA. V lost 6 bases, J lost 2 bases, and 10 bases lay in between. The chain's CDR3 is CSVEGFNTEAFF. The CDR3 DNA follows: TGCAGCGTGGAGGGATTTAACACTGAAGCTTTCTTT.

This clone has just one count. The J gene is TRBJ1-2, the V gene TRBV29-1; possible D gene TRBD1, 6 bases. The CDR3 is 11 residues long. The V gene lost 7 bases and the J gene lost 8 bases, with 14 bases spanning the gap. From germline, CDR1 is SQVTM and CDR2 ANQGSEA. The CDR3 protein is CSAETGRGYTF. CDR3 DNA: TGCAGCGCAGAGACAGGACGCGGCTACACCTTC.